The 14 T cell receptor beta chains below all came from one sample that was sequenced in a study of blood T cell repertoires in COVID-19. Only in-frame clones appear in the TCRdb table, and some are missing; sequencing was by immunoSEQ multiplex PCR. In the table there are hundreds of thousands of clones, about 90% of which are singletons. Material: PBMCs or T cells enriched from blood (not recorded which). Receptors originate from a woman under 40 who had recovered from COVID-19.

This clone came up once. This chain links TRBV6-6 with TRBJ1-3, with a tentative D call TRBD1 (5 bases). Trimming removed 5 bases at V and 2 bases at J, with 19 bases between. The CDR3 extends over 17 amino acids. CDR1 is MNHNY, CDR2 SVGAGI, per germline (reference sequence). CDR3 DNA sequence: TGTGCCAGCAGTCCATACCAAACCAGGGTCGCTGGAAACACCATATATTTT. Translation gives CASSPYQTRVAGNTIYF.

This CDR3 reads CASSILSDSNQPQHF. The CDR3, as DNA: TGTGCCAGTAGTATACTTTCAGATAGCAATCAGCCCCAGCATTTT. V and J are TRBV19 and TRBJ1-5; unclear D gene. Trimming left V 2 bases short and J 0 bases short, with 8 bases between. The germline V gene has CDR1 LNHDA and CDR2 SQIVND (reference sequence). This CDR3 contains 15 residues.

CDR3 residues: CASSLATSQETQYF. The CDR3 DNA follows: TGTGCCAGCAGCTTAGCAACTAGCCAGGAGACCCAGTACTTC. This chain links TRBV7-8 with TRBJ2-5, with D perhaps TRBD2 (6 bases). CDR1 is SGHVS and CDR2 is FQNEAQ in the germline V gene. The CDR3 loop spans 14 amino acids. Trimming stripped 0 bases from V and 5 bases from J, with 10 bases between.

The rearrangement joins TRBV7-2 to TRBJ1-1; tentatively, D is TRBD1 (5 bases). The CDR3 has 14 amino acids. Trimming pared 10 bases from V and 2 bases from J, leaving 17 bases between. CDR1 and CDR2 from the germline V gene are SGHTA and FQGNSA. CDR3 residues: CATRSGGSNTEAFF. The CDR3, as DNA: TGTGCCACCAGATCGGGGGGGTCAAACACTGAAGCTTTCTTT.

This chain joins TRBV7-9 and TRBJ2-1, with D unresolved. Looked up from germline, CDR1 is SEHNR and CDR2 is FQNEAQ (reference sequence). V shed 3 bases and J shed 8 bases, with 11 bases lying between them. The CDR3 totals 13 residues. The CDR3 DNA follows: TGTGCCAGCAGCTTTCTTGAAGCGTATGAGCAGTTCTTC. Translated: CASSFLEAYEQFF.

The chain links TRBV6-5 to TRBJ2-7; the match to TRBD1 covers 7 bases. The CDR3 is 12 amino acids. Germline-derived CDR1 and CDR2 are MNHEY and SVGAGI. Unmatched junction bases numbered 7, after V lost 10 bases and J lost 4 bases. The chain's CDR3 is CATVQGMYEQYF. As DNA, the CDR3 is TGTGCCACCGTACAGGGGATGTACGAGCAGTACTTC.

The rearrangement uses TRBV30 and TRBJ2-1, with a tentative D call TRBD2 (6 bases). V lost 3 bases to trimming and J lost 2 bases, with 8 bases between them. CDR3 size: 13 residues. The germline V gene has CDR1 GTSNPN and CDR2 SVGIG (reference sequence). CDR3 sequence (DNA): TGTGCCTGGAGGCTAGCGACCTACAATGAGCAGTTCTTC. Translation: CAWRLATYNEQFF.

This clone was picked up one time. The chain carries TRBV18 and TRBJ2-1; 14 bases match TRBD2. Germline loops: CDR1 KGHSH, CDR2 LQKENI. Trimming cost V 1 base and J 0 bases; bases outside gene matches: 2. The CDR3 totals 18 residues. The CDR3 here is CASSPLTSGRGSYNEQFF. The CDR3 DNA reads TGTGCCAGCTCACCACTGACTAGCGGGAGGGGCTCCTACAATGAGCAGTTCTTC.

CDR3 DNA: TGTGCCAGCAGCTTGGTGATTCGGGACGAGCAGTACTTC. It codes for CASSLVIRDEQYF. The chain has TRBV7-2 and TRBJ2-7, with D unclear. Between the trimmed V and J ends, which lost 3 bases and 5 bases, there was a span of 11 bases. The germline V gene encodes CDR1 SGHTA and CDR2 FQGNSA. This CDR3 is built from 13 residues.

This clone has more than one count but fewer than ten. The CDR3 coding sequence is TGTGCCAGCTCTGGTCCCGGGACAGGGGTAGTCGGCAATGAGCAGTTCTTC. It specifies CASSGPGTGVVGNEQFF. V is TRBV9 and J is TRBJ2-1, with 10 bases matching TRBD1. In germline, CDR1 is SGDLS, CDR2 YYNGEE. CDR3 length: 17 residues. V was clipped by 7 bases and J by 6 bases; unmatched bases: 16.

The rearrangement uses TRBV28 and TRBJ1-1; TRBD1 aligns across 7 bases. The CDR3 covers 17 residues. Germline loops: CDR1 MDHEN, CDR2 SYDVKM. Unmatched junction bases numbered 13, after V lost 1 base and J lost 5 bases. CDR3 nucleotide sequence: TGTGCCAGCAGTTTATATGGTAACAGGGGATGGGAAACTGAAGCTTTCTTT. Protein product: CASSLYGNRGWETEAFF.

Written as DNA, the CDR3 is TGTGCCAGCAGCTTAGCATTGTCAGCGGATGGCTACACCTTC. It specifies CASSLALSADGYTF. J is TRBJ1-2 and V is TRBV7-9; D is undetermined. Germline V gene sequence: CDR1 SEHNR, CDR2 FQNEAQ (reference sequence). The CDR3 sequence is 14 residues long. V lost 0 bases and J lost 6, with 11 bases in between. Full variable domain (rest looked up from reference TRBV7-9 and TRBJ1-2): DTGVSQNPRHKITKRGQNVTFRCDPISEHNRLYWYRQTLGQGPEFLTYFQNEAQLEKSRLLSDRFSAERPKGSFSTLEIQRTEQGDSAMYLCASSLALSADGYTFGSGTRLTVV.

This chain connects TRBV12-5 to TRBJ2-1; 11 bases line up with TRBD2. Germline CDR1 is LGHNT and CDR2 is FRNRAP. Unmatched junction bases numbered 6, after V lost 0 bases and J lost 5 bases. The CDR3 is made up of 17 amino acids. The DNA of the CDR3 is TGTGCTAGTGGTTTGGTACTAGCGGGAGAGGGGGACAATGAGCAGTTCTTC. Protein: CASGLVLAGEGDNEQFF. Full variable domain (missing parts from reference TRBV12-5 and TRBJ2-1): DARVTQTPRHKVTEMGQEVTMRCQPILGHNTVFWYRQTMMQGLELLAYFRNRAPLDDSGMPKDRFSAEMPDATLATLKIQPSEPRDSAVYFCASGLVLAGEGDNEQFFGPGTRLTVL.

V usage is TRBV5-1 and J usage is TRBJ2-7, with TRBD1 as a possible D gene (6 bases). The CDR3 consists of 20 residues. CDR1 SGHRS and CDR2 YFSETQ come from the germline V gene. Trimming shortened V by 2 bases and J by 2 bases, and 29 bases separated the two germline ends. The CDR3 sequence is CASSFRPKEQGSPATYEQYF. For the CDR3, the DNA is TGCGCCAGCAGCTTCCGACCGAAAGAACAGGGTAGTCCCGCAACCTACGAGCAGTACTTC.